Listed below are T cell receptor beta chains from one sample, sequenced in a study of blood T cell repertoires in COVID-19. Produced via immunoSEQ multiplex PCR; TCRdb's table is partial and in-frame only. The table has approximately 92,000 clones, roughly 84% seen once; the top ten hold about an eighth. Material: peripheral blood. The receptors here all came from a woman aged 55-69 years in a cohort sampled during active or convalescent COVID-19. CDR3s include the opening cysteine and the closing phenylalanine or tryptophan. The D gene is left open where the match is weak. Size is stated for part of the rows, as once, few or many counts, or as a class when the clone is expanded.

TRBV19	-	TRBJ1-2	-	CASSLAGQDYGYTF	TGTGCCAGTAGTTTAGCAGGGCAAGACTATGGCTACACCTTC
TRBV5-4	once	TRBJ2-7	-	CASSPRGGVGYEQYF	TGTGCCAGCAGCCCTAGGGGGGGAGTGGGGTACGAGCAGTACTTC
TRBV12-3/TRBV12-4	-	TRBJ2-2	-	CASTYRLPGELFF	TGTGCCAGCACCTATAGACTTCCCGGGGAGCTGTTTTTT
TRBV9	-	TRBJ1-6	-	CASSSPGEPLHF	TGTGCCAGCAGCTCACCCGGGGAGCCCCTCCACTTT
TRBV18	once	TRBJ1-5	TRBD1	CASSPYGGQGNSQPQHF	TGTGCCAGCTCACCATATGGGGGACAGGGAAACAGTCAGCCCCAGCATTTT
TRBV7-6	-	TRBJ2-5	TRBD2	CASSLGPPGGETQYF	TGTGCCAGCAGCTTAGGGCCCCCCGGGGGGGAGACCCAGTACTTC
TRBV6-6	-	TRBJ1-3	-	CASSSKNTIYF	TGTGCCAGCAGTTCCAAAAACACCATATATTTT
TRBV11-2	-	TRBJ1-1	-	CASSLASTEAFF	TGTGCCAGCAGCTTAGCTAGCACTGAAGCTTTCTTT
TRBV5-6	-	TRBJ1-4	-	CASSGGPGEREKLFF	TGTGCCAGCAGCGGTGGGCCAGGGGAGCGTGAAAAACTGTTTTTT
TRBV5-4	-	TRBJ1-5	-	CASSLAPGVGQPQHF	TGTGCCAGCAGCTTGGCTCCGGGGGTGGGTCAGCCCCAGCATTTT
TRBV28	-	TRBJ2-3	TRBD2	CASSLLAGGPNTQYF	TGTGCCAGCAGCTTACTAGCGGGAGGGCCGAATACGCAGTATTTT
TRBV5-1	-	TRBJ1-2	-	CASSPVGGSFGYTF	TGCGCCAGCAGCCCGGTCGGGGGGTCGTTTGGCTACACCTTC
TRBV6-1	-	TRBJ1-4	-	CASSEDGGRNEKLFF	TGTGCCAGCAGTGAAGACGGGGGGAGGAATGAAAAACTGTTTTTT
TRBV28	-	TRBJ1-1	TRBD1	CASSLAGTGGWTEAFF	TGTGCCAGCAGTTTAGCCGGGACAGGGGGTTGGACTGAAGCTTTCTTT
TRBV28	few	TRBJ2-1	-	CASSLSYNEQFF	TGTGCCAGCAGTTTATCCTATAATGAGCAGTTCTTC
TRBV28	once	TRBJ2-7	-	CASSLYQTYEQYF	TGTGCCAGCAGTTTATACCAGACCTACGAGCAGTACTTC
TRBV2	-	TRBJ1-4	TRBD1	CASNGQGNEKLFF	TGTGCCAGCAATGGACAGGGGAATGAAAAACTGTTTTTT
TRBV19	-	TRBJ1-2	-	CASSIGYNYGYTF	TGTGCCAGTAGTATCGGGTATAACTATGGCTACACCTTC
TRBV5-1	-	TRBJ2-7	TRBD2	CASSLGAGGGEQYF	TGCGCCAGCAGCTTGGGAGCGGGGGGCGGCGAGCAGTACTTC
TRBV27	-	TRBJ1-2	TRBD1	CASRGTVNYGYTF	TGTGCCAGCAGAGGGACAGTTAACTATGGCTACACCTTC
TRBV5-4	-	TRBJ2-1	TRBD2	CASSAASGRAYNEQFF	TGTGCCAGCAGCGCCGCTAGCGGGAGGGCCTACAATGAGCAGTTCTTC
TRBV2	-	TRBJ2-7	TRBD1	CASRGDRVTGSYEQYF	TGTGCCAGCAGGGGGGACAGAGTTACCGGCTCCTACGAGCAGTACTTC
TRBV11-2	-	TRBJ1-4	-	CASSLDVRGIGNEKLFF	TGTGCCAGCAGCTTAGATGTTAGGGGGATCGGCAATGAAAAACTGTTTTTT
TRBV19	-	TRBJ1-1	-	CASIQGQYMNTEAFF	TGTGCCAGTATACAAGGACAGTATATGAACACTGAAGCTTTCTTT
TRBV7-9	-	TRBJ2-3	TRBD1	CASSLGDRGTFTDTQYF	TGTGCCAGCAGCTTAGGGGACAGGGGGACGTTCACAGATACGCAGTATTTT
TRBV5-1	-	TRBJ2-1	TRBD2	CASGTLAGSYNEQFF	TGCGCCAGCGGGACCTTAGCGGGTTCCTACAATGAGCAGTTCTTC
TRBV15	-	TRBJ1-3	-	CATSPHPSGNTIYF	TGTGCCACCAGCCCACACCCCTCTGGAAACACCATATATTTT
TRBV6-5	few	TRBJ1-1	-	CASSKLGGGTEAFF	TGTGCCAGCAGCAAACTGGGGGGAGGGACTGAAGCTTTCTTT
TRBV10-1	-	TRBJ1-1	TRBD1	CASSESWDRGRRTEAFF	TGCGCCAGCAGTGAGTCCTGGGACAGGGGGCGACGCACTGAAGCTTTCTTT
TRBV18	once	TRBJ2-2	TRBD2	CASSPRAGLAGAPGELFF	TGTGCCAGCTCACCACGGGCAGGACTAGCGGGGGCCCCCGGGGAGCTGTTTTTT
TRBV19	-	TRBJ1-6	-	CASSIQGNSPLHF	TGTGCCAGTAGTATTCAGGGGAATTCACCCCTCCACTTT
TRBV28	-	TRBJ2-1	-	CASSLYGTRYNEQFF	TGTGCCAGCAGTTTATACGGGACTCGCTACAATGAGCAGTTCTTC